This is a list of T cell receptor beta chains from one sample in a study of T-cell reconstitution after alpha-beta-depleted transplantation in children. Via MiXCR, TCRdb re-called the PCR reads, giving one row per CDR3 protein. This sample has about 830,000 distinct CDR3 sequences; approximately 15% occur once, and the top ten carry approximately 4.5%. The sample consisted of PBMCs, mostly from graft donor cells, taken 360 days after TCRalphabeta/CD19-depleted stem cell transplant. Receptor source: a male patient younger than 18 who had a stem cell transplant for acute lymphoblastic leukemia, so the T cells may come from the graft donor. CDR3s include the opening cysteine and the closing phenylalanine or tryptophan. A D gene is named only where the DNA matches it firmly. Not all rows give a size; the values are once, few, many and, for expanded clones, a class.

v_gene: TRBV6-5
abundance: many
j_gene: TRBJ2-7
d_gene: -
CDR3aa: CASSYGISYEQYF
CDR3nt: TGTGCCAGCAGTTACGGGATCTCCTACGAGCAGTACTTC

v_gene: TRBV7-2
abundance: -
j_gene: TRBJ2-1
d_gene: -
CDR3aa: CASSSVLVSYYRDEQFF
CDR3nt: TGTGCCAGCAGCTCCGTCCTAGTGTCGTACTATAGGGATGAGCAGTTCTTC

v_gene: TRBV18
abundance: -
j_gene: TRBJ1-1
d_gene: TRBD1
CDR3aa: CASSPEGAGNTEAFF
CDR3nt: TGTGCCAGCTCACCAGAGGGGGCTGGGAACACTGAAGCTTTCTTT

v_gene: TRBV4-1
abundance: few
j_gene: TRBJ2-7
d_gene: -
CDR3aa: CASSLITGSSYEQYF
CDR3nt: TGCGCCAGCAGCCTCATTACAGGTAGCTCCTACGAGCAGTACTTC

v_gene: TRBV10-3
abundance: few
j_gene: TRBJ2-2
d_gene: -
CDR3aa: CAISESLLVGTGELFF
CDR3nt: TGTGCCATCAGTGAGTCTCTGCTAGTTGGCACCGGGGAGCTGTTTTTT

v_gene: TRBV7-3
abundance: few
j_gene: TRBJ2-2
d_gene: TRBD1
CDR3aa: CASSSGTENTGELFF
CDR3nt: TGTGCCAGCAGCTCCGGGACAGAGAACACCGGGGAGCTGTTTTTT

v_gene: TRBV7-8
abundance: -
j_gene: TRBJ1-2
d_gene: -
CDR3aa: CASSLKGPETYGYTF
CDR3nt: TGTGCCAGCAGCTTAAAGGGGCCGGAGACCTATGGCTACACCTTC

v_gene: TRBV4-1
abundance: many
j_gene: TRBJ2-7
d_gene: TRBD1
CDR3aa: CASSDAKDRSPYEQYF
CDR3nt: TGCGCCAGCAGCGACGCGAAGGACAGGTCGCCCTACGAGCAGTACTTC

v_gene: TRBV9
abundance: few
j_gene: TRBJ2-1
d_gene: -
CDR3aa: CASSVRGGDYNEQFF
CDR3nt: TGTGCCAGCAGCGTACGAGGCGGGGACTACAATGAGCAGTTCTTC

v_gene: TRBV15
abundance: few
j_gene: TRBJ2-1
d_gene: TRBD2
CDR3aa: CATSRGRGTSGRDEQFF
CDR3nt: TGTGCCACCAGCAGAGGCCGAGGGACTAGCGGGAGGGATGAGCAGTTCTTC

v_gene: TRBV4-1
abundance: -
j_gene: TRBJ1-1
d_gene: -
CDR3aa: CASSRGPIAAFF
CDR3nt: TGCGCCAGCAGCCGGGGACCCATCGCGGCTTTCTTT

v_gene: TRBV20-1
abundance: many
j_gene: TRBJ2-7
d_gene: -
CDR3aa: CSASDRPYEQYF
CDR3nt: TGCAGTGCTAGTGACAGGCCCTACGAGCAGTACTTC

v_gene: TRBV12-3/TRBV12-4
abundance: -
j_gene: TRBJ2-7
d_gene: TRBD2
CDR3aa: CASSDGLAGDYEQYF
CDR3nt: TGTGCCAGCAGCGACGGACTAGCGGGAGACTACGAGCAGTACTTC

v_gene: TRBV20-1
abundance: few
j_gene: TRBJ1-1
d_gene: -
CDR3aa: CSASRQYAEAFF
CDR3nt: TGCAGTGCTAGTCGGCAGTACGCCGAAGCTTTCTTT

v_gene: TRBV12-3/TRBV12-4
abundance: few
j_gene: TRBJ2-7
d_gene: TRBD2
CDR3aa: CASSLSGSWYEQYF
CDR3nt: TGTGCCAGCAGCCTCAGCGGGAGTTGGTACGAGCAGTACTTC

v_gene: TRBV5-1
abundance: few
j_gene: TRBJ1-5
d_gene: -
CDR3aa: CASSLGTVTGQPQHF
CDR3nt: TGCGCCAGCAGCTTGGGGACGGTGACGGGCCAGCCCCAGCATTTT

v_gene: TRBV7-9
abundance: -
j_gene: TRBJ2-5
d_gene: TRBD2
CDR3aa: CASSRSGRAQETQYF
CDR3nt: TGTGCCAGCAGCCGATCCGGGAGGGCCCAAGAGACCCAGTACTTC

v_gene: TRBV5-1
abundance: -
j_gene: TRBJ2-2
d_gene: -
CDR3aa: CASSLDRMNTGELFF
CDR3nt: TGCGCCAGCAGCTTGGACAGGATGAACACCGGGGAGCTGTTTTTT

v_gene: TRBV11-2
abundance: -
j_gene: TRBJ2-3
d_gene: -
CDR3aa: CASSLEGGLVTDTQYF
CDR3nt: TGTGCCAGCAGCTTAGAAGGGGGATTGGTGACAGATACGCAGTATTTT

v_gene: TRBV5-1
abundance: -
j_gene: TRBJ1-2
d_gene: TRBD1
CDR3aa: CASSLEGQRDSYGYTF
CDR3nt: TGCGCCAGCAGCTTGGAGGGACAGAGGGACTCCTATGGCTACACCTTC

v_gene: TRBV18
abundance: once
j_gene: TRBJ1-1
d_gene: -
CDR3aa: CASSPGGRIGTEAFF
CDR3nt: TGTGCCAGCTCACCGGGCGGACGGATTGGCACTGAAGCTTTCTTT

v_gene: TRBV4-1
abundance: -
j_gene: TRBJ2-7
d_gene: -
CDR3aa: CASSQVRVGSHEQYF
CDR3nt: TGCGCCAGCAGCCAAGTAAGGGTCGGGAGCCACGAGCAGTACTTC